This T cell receptor (beta chain) was found in a study of cytomegalovirus exposure and HLA in healthy donors (dated by TCRdb to 2016 to 2017). Describing the broader study: In an earlier analysis of around 540 of the donors, 276 Gb of sequence data and approximately 100 million unique TCR beta sequences from 150 million to 200 million T cells were reported. The study aimed to test whether cataloging public T cell receptors could reveal signatures of past pathogen exposure. Across 300 to 500 genotyped donors of the cohort, an average of about 220,000 unique TCR beta nucleotide sequences per donor were sequenced, and around 19% of those sequences were non-productive. The study combined high-throughput TCR immunosequencing, statistical association of individual TCRs with disease status, and machine learning to predict cytomegalovirus infection status. In the later analysis, no new phenotypic data were used to find candidate immune exposures; instead, reliance was placed on TCR beta sequences and their occurrence across donors. An earlier analysis of more than 450 of the donors used high-throughput TCR beta sequencing to judge whether each TCR beta V gene segment behaved as functional or pseudogenic. Donor age, sex, ethnicity and CMV serostatus were collected together with the repertoire data. In addition to the first cohort of 650 to 800 subjects, a separate validation cohort of 120 different subjects was used. A later analysis re-analyzed previously published TCR beta repertoires from hundreds of donors and added high-resolution HLA genotyping to study TCR occurrence patterns. The number of donors typed differed by locus, with roughly 620-640 for A, B, C, DRB1 and DQB1, 522 for DQA1, 606 for DPA1, and approximately 470 for DPB1. Roughly 5 DR-DQ haplotypes were handled as single units for association and clustering because linkage in the cohort was strong. HLA typing covered class I and class II loci at four-digit resolution. Using immunosequencing, the study profiled T cell repertoires from about 620 subjects and related those repertoires to cytomegalovirus serostatus. A later genetic analysis used genome-wide SNP genotypes for about 60% of the roughly 700 donors, treating that subset as a discovery cohort. About 300 gigabases of sequencing data and around 87 million unique TCR sequences were included in an early release covering about 620 HLA-typed donors. Of the roughly 400 genotyped donors, over 70% fell in the genetic ancestry cluster associated with self-reported Caucasian donors. All discovery cohort repertoires had been generated using a single sequencing platform. Summary of the overall study and its limitations: According to a later analysis, parvovirus B19, influenza, CMV and Epstein-Barr virus appeared linked to several top co-occurrence clusters. Most TCR sequences were observed very rarely across donors, whereas some public TCRs were present in many individuals. A cluster of highly shared sequence variants was judged likely to be a technical artifact of the sequencing pipeline. Roughly uniform sequencing depth across donors was assumed in presence/absence analyses, although this assumption may not hold. Three of the identified cytomegalovirus-associated TCR beta chains were confirmed in vitro to be specific for cytomegalovirus antigens. Because HLA typing was missing for some donors at each locus, association tests included only the typed subset. According to a later genetic analysis, donors in an Asian-associated ancestry cluster had fewer N-insertions in productive TCRs than the approximately 700-donor mean. This cohort had only TCR beta chains sequenced, and the lack of alpha or paired-chain data limited which features could be detected. Cytomegalovirus status was reported to be diagnosed by the classifier with high specificity and sensitivity in both the original and validation cohorts. A later genetic analysis associated a missense DCLRE1C variant with V-gene and J-gene trimming of TCR beta chains, and an independent cohort replicated the association. In an earlier analysis of some 550 of the donors, most TCR beta V segments were observed in productive rearrangements about 87% or about 30% of the time, broadly matching IMGT annotations. A total of fewer than 200 TCR beta chains were listed by the study as associated with cytomegalovirus. Specific HLA alleles were associated with roughly 16,000 TCR beta sequences at a false discovery rate of 0.05 in a later analysis. Linkage disequilibrium might explain the correlated functional status among segregating V segments, but an unknown experimental factor could not be ruled out. The authors suggested that the approach could potentially be generalized to other disease states and immunological phenotypes. A later analysis found that HLA-associated TCR beta chains were more clonally expanded and had lower generation probabilities than equally common non-associated chains. In a later analysis, TCR association rates were found to vary across HLA loci, with the most associated TCRs seen for DRB1 alleles and the fewest for HLA-C alleles. Some IMGT-functional V segments, including TRBV6-2 and TRBV6-3, could not be distinguished by the 87-base-pair reads and were therefore excluded. Assigning TCR associations to individual alleles was difficult when HLA alleles, especially DR and DQ, strongly co-occurred. The earlier analysis of a few hundred of the donors excluded 15 to 20 rarely observed V segments, including chromosome 9 orphons, because counts were too low. A further reported finding was that TCR beta sequences accurately predicted the HLA-A and HLA-B alleles for most subjects in the first cohort. The only immune exposure information available for the cohort was CMV serostatus. Most CMV-associated TCR beta chains appeared to be HLA-restricted in a later analysis, and the HLA associations seemed to be driven largely by CMV exposure.

The cohort consisted of hundreds of healthy bone marrow donors. At the time of sampling, all cohort members were nominally healthy, though unrecorded immune exposures were likely present. The donor tested CMV seropositive, placing the donor among the 250 to 350 seropositive members of the cohort. A peripheral blood sample was provided by each donor, and peripheral blood mononuclear cells were used for TCR beta sequencing. Genomic DNA was extracted from the blood cell samples with the Qiagen DNeasy Blood Extraction Kit. Comments on this clone: This clone's antigen is unknown. No clone much larger than this one lies a single base away; base qualities are absent.

Libraries came from the immunoSEQ multiplex PCR assay. For the multiplex PCR, a mixture combining 60 forward primers for TCR Vbeta segments and 13 reverse primers for TCR Jbeta segments was used. The CDR3 region of rearranged TCR beta genes was amplified from genomic DNA with a multiplex PCR assay. On the Illumina HiSeq System, the amplified TCR beta libraries were sequenced as 87-base-pair reads. In the original analysis: A later analysis tallied 75 million to 95 million unique TCR beta chains across the 666 repertoires, and about 12 million of those chains were shared by two or more donors. A nearest-neighbor algorithm error-corrected the raw reads and collapsed the reads into unique sequences, merging closely related sequences to remove PCR and sequencing errors. CDR3 sequences were aligned to IMGT reference sequences to assign V, D and J gene segments. For a sequence to be retained, a match of at least six nucleotides to both a V gene segment and a J gene segment was required. Rearrangements were called productive when the CDR3 lacked stop codons and stayed in frame with V and J; all others were non-productive. CDR3 was defined according to IMGT convention as the region running from the second conserved V-encoded cysteine to the conserved J-encoded phenylalanine. The earlier analysis of fewer than 700 of the donors excluded sequences that lacked an unambiguous match to a single V gene segment. In an earlier analysis of approximately 500 of the donors, a V segment was called functional when productive rearrangements were above 56.7%, and segregating when the standard deviation between donors exceeded 5%. A statistical classification framework was developed to diagnose cytomegalovirus status using the catalog of TCR beta chain sequences. In a later analysis, V and J genes were assigned by comparing TCR nucleotide sequences against IMGT/GENE-DB human TR gene sequences. The TCRdist pipeline was used in a later analysis to assign CDR3 sequences and most-parsimonious VDJ recombination scenarios. In a later analysis, each TCR beta chain was defined by its CDR3 amino acid sequence together with its V-gene family, and reads lacking a unique V-gene family were excluded. To address suspected cross-contamination and a sequencing artifact, a later analysis removed roughly 580 highly shared, low-generation-probability nucleotide sequences. For each public chain, a later analysis derived a clonal expansion index from normalized ranks of inferred template counts within each repertoire. Generation probabilities in a later analysis came from a VDJ recombination model fitted to out-of-frame rearrangements, and those results were checked against IGoR. In a later analysis, TCR-TCR, TCR-HLA and TCR-CMV co-occurrence was scored with hypergeometric tests, and a repertoire-size bias correction was applied to TCR pairs. A later analysis estimated false discovery rates by permuting HLA or CMV assignments 20 times. In a later analysis, co-occurring TCRs were grouped with DBSCAN, and TCRdist sequence similarity was added when clustering was performed within HLA-allele-positive subsets. For co-occurrence clustering, repertoires with fewer than 30,000 or more than 120,000 public chains were excluded, along with a handful of repertoires with anomalous nucleotide sharing. TCRdb obtained this table from immuneACCESS and retained in-frame rearrangements with V and J assigned. These tables miss some clones; where compared with another copy, unresolved V genes account for less than half of the shortfall, and the remainder is unexplained. Clonal size and the V and J genes are those of that table, whereas D and trimming came from the DNA. The sample contains roughly 71,000 clones, more than 75% of them found a single time. 3% of the sample belongs to the ten largest clones.

For this chain, trimming is 0 bases at the V end and 7 bases at the J end, and the number of junction bases without a gene match is 3. There are 15 amino acids in the CDR3, from cysteine to phenylalanine inclusive. Only CDR3 DNA is held: 45 bases, read in frame from base 1. CDR1 and CDR2 are drawn from the germline V gene: LGHNA, YNFKEQ. This receptor was obtained from a girl aged 10 to 17 in good health and CMV-seropositive. The rearranged segments are TRBV4-2 and TRBJ2-4; 10 bases in the junction line up with TRBD1. Input material: PBMCs. The nucleotide sequence reads as follows: TGTGCCAGCAGCCAAGATCCGGACAGGGGGAACATTCAGTACTTC. Translated, it gives CASSQDPDRGNIQYF.